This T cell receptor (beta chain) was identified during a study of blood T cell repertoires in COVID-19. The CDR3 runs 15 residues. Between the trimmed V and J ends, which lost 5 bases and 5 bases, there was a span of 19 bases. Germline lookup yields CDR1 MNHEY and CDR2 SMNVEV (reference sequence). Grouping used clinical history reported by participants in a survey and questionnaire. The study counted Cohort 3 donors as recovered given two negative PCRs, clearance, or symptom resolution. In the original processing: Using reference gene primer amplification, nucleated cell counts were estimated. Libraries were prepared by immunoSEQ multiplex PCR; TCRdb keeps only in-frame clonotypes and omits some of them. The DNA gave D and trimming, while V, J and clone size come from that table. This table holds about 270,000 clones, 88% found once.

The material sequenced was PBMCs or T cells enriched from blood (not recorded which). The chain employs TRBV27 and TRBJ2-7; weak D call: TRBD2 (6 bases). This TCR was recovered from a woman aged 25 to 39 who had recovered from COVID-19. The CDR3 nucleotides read TGTGCCAGCAGTATACCTAGCGCCGGCAGGGACGAGCAGTACTTC. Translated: CASSIPSAGRDEQYF.